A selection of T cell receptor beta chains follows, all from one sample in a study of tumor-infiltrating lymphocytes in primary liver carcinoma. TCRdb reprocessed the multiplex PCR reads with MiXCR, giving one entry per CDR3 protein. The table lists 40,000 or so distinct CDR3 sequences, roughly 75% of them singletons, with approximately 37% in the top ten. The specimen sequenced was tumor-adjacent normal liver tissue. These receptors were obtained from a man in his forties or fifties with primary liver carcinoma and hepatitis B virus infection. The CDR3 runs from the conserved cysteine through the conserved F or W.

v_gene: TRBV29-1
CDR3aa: CSVESADYEQYF

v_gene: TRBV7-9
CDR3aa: CASKMERDNTDTQYF

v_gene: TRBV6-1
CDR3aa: CVSTEVPTSLPGELFF

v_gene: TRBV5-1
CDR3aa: CASSLTSGNPNEQFF

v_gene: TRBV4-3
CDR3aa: CASSQDMVTADAEYF

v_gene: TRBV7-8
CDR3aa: CASSLASRRVDEQFF

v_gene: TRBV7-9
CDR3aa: CANSLATEGTVYGYTF

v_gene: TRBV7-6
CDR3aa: CASSFLTGFQETQYF

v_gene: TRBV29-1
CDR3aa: CSVAGTTLYEQYF

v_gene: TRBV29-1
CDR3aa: CSVERARGDTQYF

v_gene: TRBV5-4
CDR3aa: CASSLSGGPTGGLLF

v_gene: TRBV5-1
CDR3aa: CASSFSPGDTGELFF

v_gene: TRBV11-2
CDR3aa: CATQRPCSTANVLTF

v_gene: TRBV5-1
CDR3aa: CTSSLVGTLGANTQYF

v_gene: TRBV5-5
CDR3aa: CASSPEWESDMQYF

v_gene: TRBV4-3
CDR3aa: CASSRRQGGADTQYF

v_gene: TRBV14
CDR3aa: CDSSQERAALQYF

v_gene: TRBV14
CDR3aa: CASSQNLDTSEWFF

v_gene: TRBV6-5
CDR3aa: CASSPSFRGADQPQHF

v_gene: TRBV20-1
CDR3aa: CSAKVGNQPQNF

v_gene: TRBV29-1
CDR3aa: CSSEQGVGEQFF

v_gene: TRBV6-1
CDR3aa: CANSEDAGGYDEQFF

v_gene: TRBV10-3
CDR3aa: CATSGGPGTSTNEKLFF

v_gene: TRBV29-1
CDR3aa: CSVTRGLLLDTEAIF

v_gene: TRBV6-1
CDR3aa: CASTGAGGADEQYF

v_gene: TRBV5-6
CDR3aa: CASSLVPGVPYNEQFF

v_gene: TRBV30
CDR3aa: CAWINTGTGDEQYF

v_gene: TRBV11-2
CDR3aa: CASNLSYERYF

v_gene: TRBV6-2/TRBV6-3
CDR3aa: CSSSYGTDAYEQFF

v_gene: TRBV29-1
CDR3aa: CRVVTNSGNTIYF

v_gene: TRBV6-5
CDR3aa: CASSPGLSSGNTIYF

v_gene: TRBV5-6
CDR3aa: CASSGWTGTGTYGYTF

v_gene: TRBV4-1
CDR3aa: CASGRRANELFF

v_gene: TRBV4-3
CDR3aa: CASNQAASGRTGETQYF

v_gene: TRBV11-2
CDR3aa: CASSLESGMPREAQYF

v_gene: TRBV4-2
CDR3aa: CVSSQEVTGGTEALF

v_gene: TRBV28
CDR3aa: CASSLIGATQPQHF

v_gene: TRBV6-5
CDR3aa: CASGKVKSGETQYF

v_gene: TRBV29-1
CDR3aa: CSIAGVEGRSIDTQYF

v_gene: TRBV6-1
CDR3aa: CASSDDPVGGSYEQYF

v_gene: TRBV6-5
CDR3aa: CASHREGLAFYNEQFF

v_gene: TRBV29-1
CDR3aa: CSVAGGLLPDTEAFF

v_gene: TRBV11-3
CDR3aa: CASSLDNGSGHNERFF

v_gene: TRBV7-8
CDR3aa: CASSSTSANEQYF

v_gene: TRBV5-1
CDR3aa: CASWNQGKDHPRHF

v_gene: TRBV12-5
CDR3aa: CASGFARDREYNEHFF

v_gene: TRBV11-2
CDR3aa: CASSLESWMSMETQYF

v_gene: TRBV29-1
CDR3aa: CGVAYRPSAYEQYF

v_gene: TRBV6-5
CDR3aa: CASSYNPSGITGANVLTF

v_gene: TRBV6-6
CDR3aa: CASSYPEGGVNKQYF

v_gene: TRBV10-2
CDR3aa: CASTNRAYNVQFF

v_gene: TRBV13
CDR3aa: CVSSLALLRREVYNEQFF

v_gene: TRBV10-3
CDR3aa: CAIRAFSSYNEQFF

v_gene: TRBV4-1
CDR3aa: CASSQYSEPNTEALF

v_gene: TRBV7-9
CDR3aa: CASRQQSYGQYF